This is a list of T cell receptor beta chains from one sample in a study of control samples from healthy donors and cancer patients. TCRdb's copy holds only in-frame clones and misses some; the assay was immunoSEQ multiplex PCR. This sample has hundreds of thousands of clones, with 90% found just once. The sequenced sample consisted of PBMCs. The receptors derive from a man between 35 and 55 years old with head and neck cancer. CDR3s include the opening cysteine and the closing phenylalanine or tryptophan. Fields, in order: clone size, CDR3 length, V gene, J gene, D gene, CDR3 protein, CDR3 DNA. A D gene is named only where the DNA matches it firmly. A clone size is listed for some rows: how often the clone was seen (once, few, many), or a class if it is expanded.

clone_size: .; cdr3_length: 14; v_call: TRBV5-4; j_call: TRBJ2-5; d_call: TRBD2; cdr3_aa: CASSLRMSGRGEYF; cdr3_nt: TGTGCCAGCAGCTTGAGGATGAGCGGGAGGGGAGAGTACTTC
clone_size: .; cdr3_length: 15; v_call: TRBV10-3; j_call: TRBJ2-3; d_call: .; cdr3_aa: CAISDPRGGTDTQYF; cdr3_nt: TGTGCCATCAGTGACCCTCGTGGGGGGACAGATACGCAGTATTTT
clone_size: .; cdr3_length: 16; v_call: TRBV7-8; j_call: TRBJ1-1; d_call: .; cdr3_aa: CASSDKLDPENTEAFF; cdr3_nt: TGTGCCAGCAGCGATAAACTGGACCCCGAGAACACTGAAGCTTTCTTT
clone_size: .; cdr3_length: 15; v_call: TRBV5-8; j_call: TRBJ2-1; d_call: TRBD1; cdr3_aa: CASSGSGTGMVEQFF; cdr3_nt: TGTGCCAGCAGCGGCTCCGGGACAGGGATGGTTGAGCAGTTCTTC
clone_size: .; cdr3_length: 15; v_call: TRBV29-1; j_call: TRBJ2-1; d_call: TRBD2; cdr3_aa: CSVGFWGTMNNEQFF; cdr3_nt: TGCAGCGTTGGCTTCTGGGGGACTATGAACAATGAGCAGTTCTTC
clone_size: .; cdr3_length: 15; v_call: TRBV2; j_call: TRBJ2-3; d_call: TRBD2; cdr3_aa: CASSLAGTITDTQYF; cdr3_nt: TGTGCCAGCAGCTTAGCGGGGACCATCACAGATACGCAGTATTTT
clone_size: .; cdr3_length: 13; v_call: TRBV6-6; j_call: TRBJ1-2; d_call: TRBD1; cdr3_aa: CASGQRGTVGYTF; cdr3_nt: TGTGCCAGCGGCCAGCGAGGGACAGTCGGCTACACCTTC
clone_size: .; cdr3_length: 14; v_call: TRBV19; j_call: TRBJ1-4; d_call: .; cdr3_aa: CASSAGDTGEKLFF; cdr3_nt: TGTGCCAGTAGCGCCGGGGATACGGGTGAAAAACTGTTTTTT
clone_size: .; cdr3_length: 17; v_call: TRBV28; j_call: TRBJ1-2; d_call: TRBD1; cdr3_aa: CASSSPGQGAMNYGYTF; cdr3_nt: TGTGCCAGCAGTTCCCCGGGACAGGGGGCGATGAACTATGGCTACACCTTC
clone_size: once; cdr3_length: 16; v_call: TRBV11-2; j_call: TRBJ1-3; d_call: .; cdr3_aa: CASTKGRGPSGNTIYF; cdr3_nt: TGTGCCAGCACTAAAGGCAGGGGTCCCTCTGGAAACACCATATATTTT
clone_size: .; cdr3_length: 17; v_call: TRBV10-3; j_call: TRBJ2-1; d_call: TRBD1; cdr3_aa: CAISGQGASRSYNEQFF; cdr3_nt: TGTGCCATCAGTGGACAGGGGGCGTCGAGGTCCTACAATGAGCAGTTCTTC
clone_size: .; cdr3_length: 13; v_call: TRBV2; j_call: TRBJ2-5; d_call: TRBD2; cdr3_aa: CASVRTREETQYF; cdr3_nt: TGTGCCAGCGTTCGGACTAGAGAAGAGACCCAGTACTTC
clone_size: .; cdr3_length: 15; v_call: TRBV6-5; j_call: TRBJ1-6; d_call: TRBD1; cdr3_aa: CASRETGAFNSPLHF; cdr3_nt: TGTGCCAGCAGAGAGACAGGGGCGTTTAATTCACCCCTCCACTTT
clone_size: .; cdr3_length: 14; v_call: TRBV15; j_call: TRBJ1-1; d_call: .; cdr3_aa: CATSQAGLNTEAFF; cdr3_nt: TGTGCCACCAGCCAAGCAGGGTTGAACACTGAAGCTTTCTTT
clone_size: .; cdr3_length: 11; v_call: TRBV12-3/TRBV12-4; j_call: TRBJ2-2; d_call: .; cdr3_aa: CASILTGELFF; cdr3_nt: TGTGCCAGCATCCTAACCGGGGAGCTGTTTTTT
clone_size: .; cdr3_length: 14; v_call: TRBV28; j_call: TRBJ2-1; d_call: TRBD2; cdr3_aa: CASTRTSVNNEQFF; cdr3_nt: TGTGCCAGCACCCGGACTAGTGTAAACAATGAGCAGTTCTTC
clone_size: .; cdr3_length: 15; v_call: TRBV11-3; j_call: TRBJ2-1; d_call: .; cdr3_aa: CASSLGTSSYNEQFF; cdr3_nt: TGTGCCAGCAGCTTAGGGACGAGCTCCTACAATGAGCAGTTCTTC